This entry features one TCR beta chain sequence. Its specificity is not known. The data stem from a study of lymphopenia after photon versus proton radiotherapy. General study findings and limits: Oligoclonal CD8+ Temra expansion after nadir drove photon patients' diversity drop. Authors raise, but do not show, better survival with proton therapy. Photon-treated patients lost naive T cells and TCR diversity; proton-treated stayed stable.

Germline-derived CDR1 and CDR2 are MNHEY and SMNVEV (reference sequence). The CDR3 extends over 14 amino acids. The ends were cut back, 2 bases at V and 2 bases at J, with 7 bases in the middle. The assay was immunoSEQ multiplex PCR, and TCRdb's table has in-frame clones only and misses some. Of 30,000 or so clones in the sample, over 80% are singletons; the top ten hold 50%. The sequence was obtained from an older woman with cholangiocarcinoma. Some clones in this sample may be carry-over from other donors' samples. This chain uses TRBV27 with TRBJ1-5; D is uncertain. Material: peripheral blood, obtained from a patient treated with proton-based radiotherapy. CDR3 sequence: CASSLTPRNQPQHF. The CDR3 region has the DNA TGTGCCAGCAGTTTAACCCCCCGCAATCAGCCCCAGCATTTT.